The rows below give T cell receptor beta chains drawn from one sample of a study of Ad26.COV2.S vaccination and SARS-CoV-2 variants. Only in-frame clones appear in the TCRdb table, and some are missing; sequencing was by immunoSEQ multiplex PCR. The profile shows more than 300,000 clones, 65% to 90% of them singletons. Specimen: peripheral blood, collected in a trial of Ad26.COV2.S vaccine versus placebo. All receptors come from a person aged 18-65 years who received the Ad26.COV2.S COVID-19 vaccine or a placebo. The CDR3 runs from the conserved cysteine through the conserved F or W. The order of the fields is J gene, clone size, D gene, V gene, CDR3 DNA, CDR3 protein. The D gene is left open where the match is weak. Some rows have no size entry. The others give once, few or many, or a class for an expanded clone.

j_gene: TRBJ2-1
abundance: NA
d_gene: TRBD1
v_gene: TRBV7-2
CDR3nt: TGTGCCAGCAGCTTAGGGGCAGGGGGATTATACAATGAGCAGTTCTTC
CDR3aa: CASSLGAGGLYNEQFF

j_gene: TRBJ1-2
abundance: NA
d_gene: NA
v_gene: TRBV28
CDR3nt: TGTGCCAGCAGTTTTCGGGGCATCGGCTATGGCTACACCTTC
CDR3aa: CASSFRGIGYGYTF

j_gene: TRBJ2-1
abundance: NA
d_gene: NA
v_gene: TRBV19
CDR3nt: TGTGCCAGTAGTGGGGACGTAAAGCAGTTCTTC
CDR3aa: CASSGDVKQFF

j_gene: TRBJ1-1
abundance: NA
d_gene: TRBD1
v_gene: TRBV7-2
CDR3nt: TGTGCCAGCAGCACTCAACAGGGGGTGACTGAAGCTTTCTTT
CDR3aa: CASSTQQGVTEAFF

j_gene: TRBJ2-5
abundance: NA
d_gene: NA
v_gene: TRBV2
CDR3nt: TGTGCCAGCAGCGACCGTTACCAAGAGACCCAGTACTTC
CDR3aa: CASSDRYQETQYF

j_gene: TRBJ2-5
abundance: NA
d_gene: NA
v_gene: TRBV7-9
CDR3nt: TGTGCCCTTAATGGTGGGCAACGGGATTGGGAGACCCAGTACTTC
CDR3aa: CALNGGQRDWETQYF

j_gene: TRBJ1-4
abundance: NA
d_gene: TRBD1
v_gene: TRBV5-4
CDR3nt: TGTGCCAGCAGCTTGGAGGGGGCGAATGAAAAACTGTTTTTT
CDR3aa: CASSLEGANEKLFF

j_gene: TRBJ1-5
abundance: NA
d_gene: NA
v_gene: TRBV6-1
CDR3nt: TGTGCCAGCAGTGGGGAGCCCCGGGCCCCCAATCAGCCCCAGCATTTT
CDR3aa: CASSGEPRAPNQPQHF

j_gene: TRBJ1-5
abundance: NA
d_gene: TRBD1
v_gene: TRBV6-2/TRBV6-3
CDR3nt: TGTGCCAGCAGCACCGGGACAGGGGTTAGAGGAAACCAGCCCCAGCATTTT
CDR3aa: CASSTGTGVRGNQPQHF

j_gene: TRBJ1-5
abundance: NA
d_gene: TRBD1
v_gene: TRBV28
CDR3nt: TGTGCCAGCAGTTTAAGTCCGAACAGGGGAGGTCAGCCCCAGCATTTT
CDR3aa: CASSLSPNRGGQPQHF

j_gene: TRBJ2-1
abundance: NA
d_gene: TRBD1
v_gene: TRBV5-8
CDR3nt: TGTGCCAGCAGCCTCGGACAGGCCCTTTACAATGAGCAGTTCTTC
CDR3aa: CASSLGQALYNEQFF

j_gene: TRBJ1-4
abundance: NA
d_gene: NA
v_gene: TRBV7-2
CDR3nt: TGTGCCAGCAGCCCTAGCGAAGGGGCGGGTGAAAAACTGTTTTTT
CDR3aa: CASSPSEGAGEKLFF

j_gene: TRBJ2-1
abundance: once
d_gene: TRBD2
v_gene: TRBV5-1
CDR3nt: TGCGCCAGCAGCTTGGCCGGGGGGATCAATGAGCAGTTCTTC
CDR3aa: CASSLAGGINEQFF

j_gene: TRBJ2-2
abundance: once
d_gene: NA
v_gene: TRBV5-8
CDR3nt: TGTGCCAGCAGTTACGGGAATTCGAACACCGGGGAGCTGTTTTTT
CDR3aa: CASSYGNSNTGELFF

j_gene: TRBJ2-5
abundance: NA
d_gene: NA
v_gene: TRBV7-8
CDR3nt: TGTGCCAGCAGCTATCGGGGTGAAGAGACCCAGTACTTC
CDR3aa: CASSYRGEETQYF

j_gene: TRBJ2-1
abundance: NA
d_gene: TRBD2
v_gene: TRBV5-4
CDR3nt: TGTGCCAGCAGCCCAAGTCCCATATATCGGGGGGTCAATGAGCAGTTCTTC
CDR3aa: CASSPSPIYRGVNEQFF